A selection of T cell receptor beta chains follows, all from one sample in a study of T cells in Graves' hyperthyroidism and ophthalmopathy. TCRdb independently ran MiXCR on the multiplex PCR reads; one entry per CDR3 protein. The data hold 500,000 to 750,000 distinct CDR3 sequences, with 35% to 55% observed a single time. Sequencing was performed on peripheral blood or thyroid tissue (not recorded which). Source of these receptors: a woman under 30 with Graves' hyperthyroidism. Both conserved end residues are part of each CDR3. Each record gives: D gene, clone size, J gene, V gene, CDR3 DNA, CDR3 protein. A D gene is named only where the DNA matches it firmly. Expanded clones get a size class; other rows say once, few or many, or leave the size out.

d_call: NA
clone_size: many
j_call: TRBJ1-2
v_call: TRBV20-1
cdr3_nt: TGCAGTGCCCCCGGCGACAGCTATGGCTACACCTTC
cdr3_aa: CSAPGDSYGYTF

d_call: NA
clone_size: NA
j_call: TRBJ2-7
v_call: TRBV3-1
cdr3_nt: TGTGCCAGCAGCCAAGATCTCCACGAGCAGTACTTC
cdr3_aa: CASSQDLHEQYF

d_call: TRBD1
clone_size: NA
j_call: TRBJ2-5
v_call: TRBV20-1
cdr3_nt: TGCAGTGCTAGCCCAGTGGGGGACAGGGGCCAGACCCAGTACTTC
cdr3_aa: CSASPVGDRGQTQYF

d_call: TRBD2
clone_size: NA
j_call: TRBJ2-7
v_call: TRBV7-2
cdr3_nt: TGTGCCAGCAGCCCAAGGGGTAGTAGCGGGATATCCTACGAGCAGTACTTC
cdr3_aa: CASSPRGSSGISYEQYF

d_call: NA
clone_size: many
j_call: TRBJ2-7
v_call: TRBV11-3
cdr3_nt: TGTGCCAGCAGCGTGAGTCTTACCTACGAGCAGTACTTC
cdr3_aa: CASSVSLTYEQYF

d_call: TRBD2
clone_size: many
j_call: TRBJ2-3
v_call: TRBV25-1
cdr3_nt: TGTGCCAGCAGTGAACTAGCGGGAGGAGATACGCAGTATTTT
cdr3_aa: CASSELAGGDTQYF

d_call: NA
clone_size: many
j_call: TRBJ2-5
v_call: TRBV29-1
cdr3_nt: TGCAGCGTCTACAGGGACCAAGAGACCCAGTACTTC
cdr3_aa: CSVYRDQETQYF

d_call: NA
clone_size: many
j_call: TRBJ1-1
v_call: TRBV20-1
cdr3_nt: TGCAGTGCTAGAGGGGGTAGGGTTCAGGGGCAGGGAGAAGCTTTCTTT
cdr3_aa: CSARGGRVQGQGEAFF

d_call: TRBD1
clone_size: few
j_call: TRBJ2-3
v_call: TRBV9
cdr3_nt: TGTGCCAGCAGCGCCTCCCTGGGACAGGGGAGGACAGATACGCAGTATTTT
cdr3_aa: CASSASLGQGRTDTQYF

d_call: NA
clone_size: many
j_call: TRBJ2-7
v_call: TRBV6-5
cdr3_nt: TGTGCCAGCAGTTACTCTTCCACAACCTACGAGCAGTACTTC
cdr3_aa: CASSYSSTTYEQYF

d_call: TRBD1
clone_size: NA
j_call: TRBJ1-5
v_call: TRBV29-1
cdr3_nt: TGCAGCGTTAAGACAGGGGGAGGTATGGGCAATCAGCCCCAGCATTTT
cdr3_aa: CSVKTGGGMGNQPQHF

d_call: NA
clone_size: many
j_call: TRBJ2-7
v_call: TRBV20-1
cdr3_nt: TGCAGTGCACCCGGAGCCTACGAGCAGTACTTC
cdr3_aa: CSAPGAYEQYF

d_call: NA
clone_size: NA
j_call: TRBJ1-4
v_call: TRBV7-9
cdr3_nt: TGTGCCAGCAGCTTATCAGCGGACGGGGCAGGGGAAAAACTGTTTTTT
cdr3_aa: CASSLSADGAGEKLFF

d_call: NA
clone_size: many
j_call: TRBJ2-5
v_call: TRBV12-3/TRBV12-4
cdr3_nt: TGTGCCAGCAGCTTGGGTGGGAGAGGAGAGACCCAGTACTTC
cdr3_aa: CASSLGGRGETQYF

d_call: TRBD2
clone_size: many
j_call: TRBJ2-5
v_call: TRBV4-1
cdr3_nt: TGCGCCAGCAGCCAAGAAACGGGAGGGTATGGGACCCAGTACTTC
cdr3_aa: CASSQETGGYGTQYF

d_call: TRBD1
clone_size: NA
j_call: TRBJ2-2
v_call: TRBV3-1
cdr3_nt: TGTGCCAGCAGCCAACAGGGGGCGCCCACCGGGGAGCTGCTTTTT
cdr3_aa: CASSQQGAPTGELLF

d_call: NA
clone_size: NA
j_call: TRBJ1-2
v_call: TRBV2
cdr3_nt: TGTGCCAGCAGTTACCCTACCCAATTGGGGAACTATGGCTACACCTTC
cdr3_aa: CASSYPTQLGNYGYTF

d_call: NA
clone_size: NA
j_call: TRBJ1-5
v_call: TRBV25-1
cdr3_nt: TGTGCCAGCAGTGCCCCAGGACAGTCGTGGCAGCCCCAGCATTTT
cdr3_aa: CASSAPGQSWQPQHF

d_call: NA
clone_size: NA
j_call: TRBJ2-7
v_call: TRBV6-6
cdr3_nt: TGTGCCAGCAGTTTTCCCCAAGACAGGCACTCCGAGCAGTACTTC
cdr3_aa: CASSFPQDRHSEQYF

d_call: NA
clone_size: NA
j_call: TRBJ2-5
v_call: TRBV29-1
cdr3_nt: TGCAGCGTACTCCCGGACAGCCAAGAGACCCAGTACTTC
cdr3_aa: CSVLPDSQETQYF

d_call: TRBD2
clone_size: once
j_call: TRBJ2-7
v_call: TRBV2
cdr3_nt: TGTGCCAGCCGCGGGGGGGGTTGGGACGAGCAGTACTTC
cdr3_aa: CASRGGGWDEQYF

d_call: NA
clone_size: NA
j_call: TRBJ2-5
v_call: TRBV7-2
cdr3_nt: TGTGCCAGCAGCCGAGGGGACGGGGCTCAAGAGACCCAGTACTTC
cdr3_aa: CASSRGDGAQETQYF

d_call: TRBD1
clone_size: few
j_call: TRBJ1-6
v_call: TRBV7-2
cdr3_nt: TGTGCCAGCAGCCGGACAGGGACCGAGAGCTCCTATAATTCACCCCTCCACTTT
cdr3_aa: CASSRTGTESSYNSPLHF

d_call: TRBD1
clone_size: NA
j_call: TRBJ2-5
v_call: TRBV12-3/TRBV12-4
cdr3_nt: TGTGCCAGCAGCCAAGTCGATTCGACAGGGCATCAGCCCCAGTACTTC
cdr3_aa: CASSQVDSTGHQPQYF

d_call: NA
clone_size: many
j_call: TRBJ1-6
v_call: TRBV20-1
cdr3_nt: TGCAGTGCTCTCCCGGGGGGACGGTATAATTCACCCCTCCACTTT
cdr3_aa: CSALPGGRYNSPLHF

d_call: NA
clone_size: many
j_call: TRBJ2-7
v_call: TRBV7-2
cdr3_nt: TGTGCCAGCAGCTTAGCGCGACAGGTCCTCTACGAGCAGTACTTC
cdr3_aa: CASSLARQVLYEQYF

d_call: TRBD2
clone_size: NA
j_call: TRBJ2-3
v_call: TRBV2
cdr3_nt: TGTGCCAGCAGTGAAGCAAGTAGCGGGAGCTGGGATACGCAGTATTTT
cdr3_aa: CASSEASSGSWDTQYF

d_call: NA
clone_size: many
j_call: TRBJ2-2
v_call: TRBV6-5
cdr3_nt: TGTGCCAGCAGTCGGGAGAAGGCCGGGGAGCTGTTTTTT
cdr3_aa: CASSREKAGELFF

d_call: NA
clone_size: many
j_call: TRBJ1-5
v_call: TRBV6-6
cdr3_nt: TGTGCCAGCACCGACAACCATCAGCCCCAGCATTTT
cdr3_aa: CASTDNHQPQHF

d_call: TRBD2
clone_size: NA
j_call: TRBJ2-2
v_call: TRBV12-3/TRBV12-4
cdr3_nt: TGTGCCAGCAGCCAAGAAACTAGCGGGAGTGGCCCCACCGGGGAGCTGTTTTTT
cdr3_aa: CASSQETSGSGPTGELFF

d_call: NA
clone_size: once
j_call: TRBJ1-5
v_call: TRBV4-1
cdr3_nt: TGCGCCAGCAGCCAAGCCGCCGGTGGCAATCAGCCCCAGCATTTT
cdr3_aa: CASSQAAGGNQPQHF